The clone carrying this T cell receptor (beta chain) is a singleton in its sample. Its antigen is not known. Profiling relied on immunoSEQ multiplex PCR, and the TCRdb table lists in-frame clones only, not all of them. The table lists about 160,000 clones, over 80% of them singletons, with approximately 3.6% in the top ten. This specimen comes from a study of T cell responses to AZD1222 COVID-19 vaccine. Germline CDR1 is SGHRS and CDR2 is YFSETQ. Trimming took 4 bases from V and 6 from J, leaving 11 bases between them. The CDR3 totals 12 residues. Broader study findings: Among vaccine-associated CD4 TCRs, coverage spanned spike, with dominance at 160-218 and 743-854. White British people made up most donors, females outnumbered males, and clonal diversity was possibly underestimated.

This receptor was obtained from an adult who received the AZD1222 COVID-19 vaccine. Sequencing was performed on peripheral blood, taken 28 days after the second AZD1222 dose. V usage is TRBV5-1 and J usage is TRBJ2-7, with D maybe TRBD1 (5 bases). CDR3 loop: CASSHSRAEQYF. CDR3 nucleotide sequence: TGCGCCAGCAGCCATAGCAGGGCCGAGCAGTACTTC.